These T cell receptor beta chains were read from a single sample in a study of cytomegalovirus exposure and HLA in healthy donors. Assay used: immunoSEQ multiplex PCR; TCRdb lists only in-frame clones, some missing. The sample has about 55,000 clones, around four fifths seen once. Sequencing was carried out using PBMCs. These receptor sequences come from a man younger than 45 in good health and CMV-seronegative. The conserved cysteine and the conserved F or W are not part of the CDR3 here.

j_gene,v_gene,CDR3aa
TRBJ2-1,TRBV19,ASSYRPRGKGPSSYNEQF
TRBJ1-2,TRBV25-1,ASSELRGRGGYT
TRBJ2-7,TRBV23-1,ASSHSDRGPYEQY
TRBJ2-4,TRBV13,ASSPGTADIQY
TRBJ2-7,TRBV30,AWARGNNYEQY
TRBJ2-5,TRBV19,ASSGVGRETQY
TRBJ2-7,TRBV6-5,ASSYLGQATYEQY
TRBJ2-1,TRBV7-9,ASRPDRGLRHEQF
TRBJ1-3,TRBV9,ASGGSISGNTIY
TRBJ2-7,TRBV18,ASSPLGGLAGVQSEQY
TRBJ2-6,TRBV7-3,ASSLRGVNGANVLT
TRBJ2-3,TRBV9,ASSKLVTDTQY
TRBJ1-4,TRBV9,ASSPTGVREKLF
TRBJ1-2,TRBV27,ASSPSPAGGYT
TRBJ2-2,TRBV7-2,ASSLAGGPNTGELF
TRBJ1-5,TRBV5-6,ASSWGGSGNQPQH
-,TRBV5-6,ASSEPGQGSSYEQY
TRBJ1-2,TRBV28,ASRGGGRYYGYT
TRBJ2-5,TRBV6-1,ASSEQGLQETQY
TRBJ2-6,TRBV5-1,ASSFAGPGANVLT
TRBJ2-7,TRBV5-4,ASSLQTGETYEQY
TRBJ2-7,TRBV18,ASSSRDRDGEQY
TRBJ1-1,TRBV2,ASSGIGHRNTEAF
TRBJ2-7,TRBV6-6,ASRRQGSEQY
TRBJ1-1,TRBV7-9,ASSTQGNTEAF
TRBJ2-1,TRBV5-1,ASSRGEGVDEQF
TRBJ1-2,TRBV27,ASSSRQRGGYT
TRBJ2-1,TRBV27,ASSPWDYLSSYNEQF
TRBJ2-7,TRBV6-5,ASSKRQGNDEQY
TRBJ1-6,TRBV7-8,ASSLTGWDSPLH
TRBJ1-3,TRBV14,ASSQQRTGIAIKSSGNTIY
TRBJ2-7,TRBV5-1,ASSPLGTSGNEQY
TRBJ1-4,TRBV30,AWSSRTPNEKLF
TRBJ2-5,TRBV5-1,ASSQTGAIQETQY
TRBJ2-3,TRBV7-2,ASSLLRQRSTDTQY
TRBJ2-3,TRBV10-3,AISWDRDLTDTQY
TRBJ2-5,TRBV12-5,ASGFSGETQY
TRBJ1-2,TRBV4-1,ASSQPRQGSYGYT
TRBJ1-6,TRBV5-5,ASSLDTWGVPPGSPLH
TRBJ1-2,TRBV6-6,ASSSLPSGQGGGYT
TRBJ1-6,TRBV5-6,ASSSLSQGARVGNSPLH
TRBJ1-2,TRBV5-1,ASSNGLKGQGKDYGYT
TRBJ2-1,TRBV20-1,SARDSGEQF
TRBJ2-1,TRBV25-1,ASSEFNRVNEQF
TRBJ2-1,TRBV6-5,ASSYGLAVYNEQF
TRBJ2-7,TRBV28,ASSEDGRWEQY
TRBJ1-2,TRBV7-2,ASSLFRGYT
TRBJ1-4,TRBV5-4,ASSPIYSTNEKLF